The 29 T cell receptor beta chains below were found in one sample sequenced in a study of cytomegalovirus exposure and HLA in healthy donors. The protocol was immunoSEQ multiplex PCR, while the TCRdb copy is restricted to in-frame clones and leaves out a portion. The sample holds about 100,000 clones, around 95% seen once. Material: PBMCs. The source is a woman aged 18-29 years in good health and CMV-seronegative.

This clone has only a few counts. The chain has TRBV5-4 and TRBJ1-2; 7 nucleotides agree with TRBD1. The CDR3 contains 14 residues. The germline gives CDR1 SGHNT, CDR2 YYREEE (reference sequence). Trimming took 0 bases from V and 2 from J; bases not matched to a gene: 1. The CDR3 nucleotides are TGTGCCAGCAGCTTGGAGGACAGGAACTATGGCTACACCTTC. This sequence encodes CASSLEDRNYGYTF.

This chain joins TRBV29-1 and TRBJ1-2; D perhaps matches TRBD1 (6 bases). CDR1 SQVTM and CDR2 ANQGSEA come from the germline V gene. CDR3 length equals 14 residues. The V gene lost 4 bases and the J gene lost 4 bases, with 16 bases spanning the gap. This chain's CDR3 is CSVGGGGGGYGYTF. The CDR3 nucleotides are TGCAGCGTTGGGGGGGGCGGCGGGGGCTATGGCTACACCTTC.

The chain couples TRBV4-2 to TRBJ1-2, with unresolved D. The germline CDR1 and CDR2 sequences are LGHNA and YNFKEQ. With 0 bases removed from V and 1 base from J, the gap between germline ends came to 9 bases. The CDR3 length is 15 residues. As DNA, the CDR3 is TGTGCCAGCAGCCAAGATAGGAGTTATAACTATGGCTACACCTTC. Translation gives CASSQDRSYNYGYTF.

CDR3 DNA sequence: TGTGCCAGCAGCGCCCACCCCGACAGGCTTAACTATGGCTACACCTTC. It is translated as CASSAHPDRLNYGYTF. The genes are TRBV9 and TRBJ1-2; TRBD1 is a possible D gene (6 bases). Looked up from germline, CDR1 is SGDLS and CDR2 is YYNGEE. This CDR3 is 16 amino acids long. Trimming removed 3 bases at V and 1 base at J, with 16 bases between.

This clone appeared once. The chain is built from TRBV9 and TRBJ2-7; possible D gene TRBD2, 7 bases. The germline V gene encodes CDR1 SGDLS and CDR2 YYNGEE. The CDR3 spans 17 residues. Trimming stripped 4 bases from V and 2 bases from J, with 22 bases between. For the CDR3, the DNA is TGTGCCAGCAGCCCCGGGCCTGGGGGGGGGCTGGCCTACGAGCAGTACTTC. Its protein product is CASSPGPGGGLAYEQYF.

This chain uses TRBV5-4 with TRBJ1-2; TRBD1 might be the D (5 bases). With 4 bases removed from V and 1 base from J, the gap between germline ends came to 11 bases. Germline loops: CDR1 SGHNT, CDR2 YYREEE (reference sequence). The CDR3 extends over 14 amino acids. The CDR3 DNA follows: TGTGCCAGCAGCACCGTCGGGGGTAACTATGGCTACACCTTC. Translating gives CASSTVGGNYGYTF. The full variable domain, completed using reference TRBV5-4 and TRBJ1-2, is ETGVTQSPTHLIKTRGQQVTLRCSSQSGHNTVSWYQQALGQGPQFIFQYYREEENGRGNFPPRFSGLQFPNYSSELNVNALELDDSALYLCASSTVGGNYGYTFGSGTRLTVV.

This sequence joins TRBV19 and TRBJ1-2, with D possibly TRBD1 on 5 matching bases. The CDR3 sequence is 14 residues long. Germline assignment: CDR1 LNHDA and CDR2 SQIVND (reference sequence). The V end was cut by 3 bases, the J end by 7 bases, with 15 bases between. CDR3 nucleotides: TGTGCCAGTAGTATCATCGTGAGCGGGGCTGGCTACACCTTC. Encoded protein: CASSIIVSGAGYTF.

This clone has more than one count but fewer than ten. This sequence joins TRBV10-3 and TRBJ1-4; 9 bases agree with TRBD1. Germline-derived CDR1 and CDR2 are ENHRY and SYGVKD. Trimming at V came to 3 bases and at J to 11 bases, leaving 7 bases not matched to a gene. The CDR3 consists of 14 residues. For the CDR3, the DNA is TGTGCCATCAGTGAACAGGGGGCGAAGGGGAAACTGTTTTTT. Translation: CAISEQGAKGKLFF.

The V and J genes are TRBV28 and TRBJ1-2; 7 positions agree with TRBD1. Germline assignment: CDR1 MDHEN and CDR2 SYDVKM. J lost 3 bases, V lost 6 bases, and 10 bases had no gene match. This CDR3 has 15 residues. CDR3 sequence (DNA): TGTGCCAGCAGCAGCCTGGGACAGATCCACTATGGCTACACCTTC. Translated: CASSSLGQIHYGYTF.

This clone was seen only a few times. The chain joins TRBV4-2 to TRBJ2-1; the D is unclear. This CDR3 is 13 amino acids long. The germline CDR1 and CDR2 sequences are LGHNA and YNFKEQ. V lost 1 base, J lost 7 bases, and 8 bases lay in between. The chain's CDR3 is CASSQGEVNEQFF. DNA of the CDR3: TGTGCCAGCAGCCAAGGCGAGGTGAATGAGCAGTTCTTC.

This CDR3 is CASSEALSGLGPQHF. The CDR3 coding sequence is TGTGCCAGCAGTGAAGCGTTGAGTGGACTCGGGCCCCAGCATTTT. The chain has TRBV6-1 and TRBJ1-5; D not resolved. V was trimmed by 0 bases and J by 9 bases, leaving 15 bases between them. The CDR3 has 15 amino acids. Germline-derived CDR1 and CDR2 are MNHNS and SASEGT.

The genes are TRBV28 and TRBJ1-1; TRBD1 matches 10 bases. The CDR3 is made up of 13 amino acids. With 5 bases clipped from V and 10 bases from J, the junction kept 7 bases outside the gene matches. CDR1 is MDHEN and CDR2 is SYDVKM in the germline V gene. The CDR3 coding sequence is TGTGCCAGCAGTGAAATCGGGACAGGGGTAGCTTTCTTT. It yields the protein CASSEIGTGVAFF.

The chain combines TRBV30 with TRBJ2-3, with 7 bases identical to TRBD1. V trimming: 4 bases; J trimming: 1 base; junction bases outside the gene matches: 11. Germline CDR1 GTSNPN, CDR2 SVGIG (reference sequence). The CDR3 contains 16 residues. CDR3 sequence (DNA): TGTGCCTGGAATCGGGGACAGAGCTTTCGCACAGATACGCAGTATTTT. Protein sequence: CAWNRGQSFRTDTQYF.

The chain is built from TRBV7-2 and TRBJ2-3; 7 positions agree with TRBD1. The germline gives CDR1 SGHTA, CDR2 FQGNSA. V gave up 4 bases and J gave up 5 bases; unmatched junction bases: 9. The CDR3 totals 15 residues. This CDR3 is CASSWTGLGRDTQYF. The CDR3 nucleotides read TGTGCCAGCAGCTGGACAGGACTGGGGCGAGATACGCAGTATTTT.

This clone came up once. An end of the junction differs from the germline gene, which may be a read error. The chain employs TRBV4-2 and TRBJ1-1, with 10 bases lining up with TRBD1. This CDR3 is built from 17 residues. CDR1 is LGHNA and CDR2 is YNFKEQ in the germline V gene. CDR3 sequence (DNA): TGTGCCAGCAGCCAAGAGACAACCGGGACAGGGGACACCGAAGCTTTCTTT. This encodes CASSQETTGTGDTEAFF.

This clone was detected once. The J gene is TRBJ2-1, the V gene TRBV5-1, with 10 bases identical to TRBD2. Trimming at V came to 6 bases and at J to 0 bases, leaving 12 bases not matched to a gene. In germline, CDR1 is SGHRS, CDR2 YFSETQ. The CDR3 totals 18 residues. The CDR3 protein is CASIREAGGASSYNEQFF. Here the CDR3 DNA reads TGCGCCAGCATAAGGGAAGCGGGGGGGGCTAGCTCCTACAATGAGCAGTTCTTC.

The V gene is TRBV2, the J gene TRBJ1-5; TRBD1 agrees at 8 bases. Germline V CDR1 and CDR2: SNHLY, FYNNEI. The V and J ends lost 4 bases and 2 bases, in that order; junction bases with no gene match: 1. CDR3 size: 14 residues. CDR3 sequence reads: CASSVDRGNQPQHF. The CDR3 nucleotides read TGTGCCAGCAGTGTGGACAGGGGCAATCAGCCCCAGCATTTT.

The V call is TRBV12-5, the J call TRBJ1-6, with D maybe TRBD1 (5 bases). Between the trimmed V and J ends, which lost 7 bases and 7 bases, there was a span of 11 bases. The CDR3 consists of 13 residues. Germline V gene lookup returns CDR1 LGHNT and CDR2 FRNRAP. The CDR3 bases are TGTGCTAGTGCCCGGGACTGGAATTCACCCCTCCACTTT. Translated, it gives CASARDWNSPLHF.

The rearrangement uses TRBV7-9 and TRBJ1-4, with D perhaps matching TRBD1 (5 bases). The CDR3 extends over 15 amino acids. The germline V gene has CDR1 SEHNR and CDR2 FQNEAQ (reference sequence). V was trimmed by 0 bases and J by 7 bases, leaving 12 bases between them. CDR3 loop: CASSLAGLTVEKLFF. The CDR3 coding sequence is TGTGCCAGCAGCTTAGCGGGACTGACCGTTGAAAAACTGTTTTTT.

The rearrangement joins TRBV5-1 to TRBJ2-7; TRBD2 might be the D (6 bases). The germline V gene has CDR1 SGHRS and CDR2 YFSETQ. The germline V and J ends were trimmed by 1 base and 2 bases, with 13 bases remaining between them. This CDR3 has 15 amino acids. The CDR3 sequence: CASSLRRGPTYEQYF. CDR3 coding DNA: TGCGCCAGCAGCTTGAGGAGGGGCCCAACCTACGAGCAGTACTTC.

V is TRBV7-2 and J is TRBJ1-2, with D perhaps TRBD1 (5 bases). The CDR3 is 13 residues long. Trimming stripped 1 base from V and 2 bases from J, with 5 bases between. Germline CDR1 and CDR2: SGHTA and FQGNSA. The CDR3: CASSLGTNYGYTF. The CDR3 bases are TGTGCCAGCAGCTTAGGGACAAACTATGGCTACACCTTC.

The chain links TRBV4-1 to TRBJ2-5; tentative D call: TRBD2 (6 bases). The V gene's germline CDR1 is MGHRA and CDR2 YSYEKL. Trimming left V 4 bases short and J 5 bases short, with 14 bases between. The CDR3 consists of 14 residues. The CDR3 region is CASSLMGLRETQYF. Here the CDR3 DNA reads TGCGCCAGCAGCCTGATGGGACTTCGTGAGACCCAGTACTTC.

CDR3 region: CASSPRLGGGASNEQFF. The CDR3 nucleotides are TGTGCCAGCAGCCCTCGCCTGGGCGGGGGGGCCTCCAATGAGCAGTTCTTC. The chain is built from TRBV7-2 and TRBJ2-1; 9 bases are shared with TRBD2. CDR3 length: 17 residues. The V segment lost 5 bases and the J segment 6 bases; nucleotides outside the gene matches: 14. Looked up from germline, CDR1 is SGHTA and CDR2 is FQGNSA.

The chain couples TRBV7-3 to TRBJ1-5; TRBD1 matches 8 bases. This CDR3 spans 22 amino acids. V gave up 2 bases and J gave up 2 bases; unmatched junction bases: 23. The V gene's germline CDR1 is SGHTA and CDR2 FQGTGA. The CDR3 DNA is TGTGCCAGCAGCTTACTGGTATCGGGGACCGGGACAGGAGGGGTCGGCAATCAGCCCCAGCATTTT. Translated, it gives CASSLLVSGTGTGGVGNQPQHF.

This clone was detected once. This CDR3 is CASFEKRGGNEQFF. DNA for the CDR3: TGTGCCAGCTTCGAAAAGCGGGGGGGCAATGAGCAGTTCTTC. This sequence joins TRBV6-6 and TRBJ2-1; 10 bases line up with TRBD2. The CDR3 runs 14 residues. V was clipped by 8 bases and J by 6 bases; unmatched bases: 7. CDR1 MNHNY and CDR2 SVGAGI come from the germline V gene (reference sequence).

The chain carries TRBV13 and TRBJ2-3, with 15 bases fitting TRBD2. Germline CDR1 and CDR2: PRHDT and FYEKMQ (reference sequence). V lost 2 bases to trimming and J lost 5 bases; unmatched junction nucleotides: 8. The CDR3 is 18 residues long. CDR3 protein: CASSLSPGLAGGEDTQYF. The CDR3 DNA sequence: TGTGCCAGCAGCTTATCCCCGGGACTAGCGGGGGGTGAAGATACGCAGTATTTT.

The chain employs TRBV18 and TRBJ2-5; 8 bases are a match to TRBD1. The germline V gene encodes CDR1 KGHSH and CDR2 LQKENI. Losses at the gene ends were 10 bases for V and 1 base for J; bases not matched to a gene: 11. The CDR3 runs to 15 residues. The CDR3 bases are TGTGCCACCATCCAGAACACAGGGGGCCAAGAGACCCAGTACTTC. As protein: CATIQNTGGQETQYF.

The CDR3 sequence: CASSVSVGGNQPQHF. CDR3 nucleotide sequence: TGTGCCAGCAGCGTTAGCGTGGGGGGAAATCAGCCCCAGCATTTT. The chain joins TRBV7-6 to TRBJ1-5; perhaps TRBD1 as D (5 bases). The CDR3 sequence is 15 residues long. V shed 5 bases and J shed 4 bases, with 15 bases lying between them. In germline, CDR1 is SGHVS, CDR2 FNYEAQ.

This chain joins TRBV19 and TRBJ1-5; D perhaps matches TRBD1 (6 bases). V was clipped by 3 bases and J by 4 bases, with 10 bases between them. This CDR3 is built from 14 residues. Germline V gene lookup returns CDR1 LNHDA and CDR2 SQIVND (reference sequence). This chain's CDR3 is CASSMHRENQPQHF. The CDR3 region has the DNA TGTGCCAGTAGTATGCACAGGGAGAATCAGCCCCAGCATTTT.